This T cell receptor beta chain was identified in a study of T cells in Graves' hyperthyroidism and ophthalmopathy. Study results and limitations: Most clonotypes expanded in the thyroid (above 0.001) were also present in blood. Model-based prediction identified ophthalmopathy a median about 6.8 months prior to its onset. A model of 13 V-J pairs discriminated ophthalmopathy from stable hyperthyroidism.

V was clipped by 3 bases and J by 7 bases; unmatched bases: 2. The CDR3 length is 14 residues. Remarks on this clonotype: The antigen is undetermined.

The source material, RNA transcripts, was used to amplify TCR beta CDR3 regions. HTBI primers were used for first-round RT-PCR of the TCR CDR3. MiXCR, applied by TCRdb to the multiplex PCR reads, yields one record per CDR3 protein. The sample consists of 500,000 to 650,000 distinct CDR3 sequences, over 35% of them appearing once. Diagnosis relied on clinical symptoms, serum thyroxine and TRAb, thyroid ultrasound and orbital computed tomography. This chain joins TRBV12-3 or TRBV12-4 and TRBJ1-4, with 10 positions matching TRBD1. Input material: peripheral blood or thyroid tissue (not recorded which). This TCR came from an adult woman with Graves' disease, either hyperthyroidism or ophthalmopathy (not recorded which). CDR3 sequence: CASSFRTGGEKLFF. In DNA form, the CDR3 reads TGTGCCAGCAGTTTCCGGACAGGGGGTGAAAAACTGTTTTTT.